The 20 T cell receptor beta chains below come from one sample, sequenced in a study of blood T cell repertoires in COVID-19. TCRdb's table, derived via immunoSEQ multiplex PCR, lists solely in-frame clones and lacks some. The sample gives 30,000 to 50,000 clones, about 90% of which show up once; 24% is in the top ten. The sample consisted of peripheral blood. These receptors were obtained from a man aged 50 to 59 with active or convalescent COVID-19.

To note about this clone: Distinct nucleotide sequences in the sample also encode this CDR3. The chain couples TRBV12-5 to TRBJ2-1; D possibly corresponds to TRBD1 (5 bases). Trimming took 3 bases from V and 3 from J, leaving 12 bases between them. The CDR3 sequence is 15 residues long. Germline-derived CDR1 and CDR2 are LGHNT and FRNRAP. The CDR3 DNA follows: TGTGCTAGTGGTTTAGGACAATCCAGCTACAATGAGCAGTTCTTC. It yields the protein CASGLGQSSYNEQFF.

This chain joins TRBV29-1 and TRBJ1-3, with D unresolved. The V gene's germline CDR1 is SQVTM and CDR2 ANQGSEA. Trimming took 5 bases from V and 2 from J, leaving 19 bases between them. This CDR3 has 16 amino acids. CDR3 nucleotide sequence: TGCAGCGTTTTAACATCTCTTGGTGGGCCTGGAAACACCATATATTTT. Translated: CSVLTSLGGPGNTIYF.

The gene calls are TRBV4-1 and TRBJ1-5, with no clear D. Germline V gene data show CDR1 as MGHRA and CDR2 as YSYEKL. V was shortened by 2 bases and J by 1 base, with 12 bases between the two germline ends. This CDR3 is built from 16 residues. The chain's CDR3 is CASSQRDSMSNQPQHF. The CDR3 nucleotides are TGCGCCAGCAGCCAAAGAGATTCGATGAGCAATCAGCCCCAGCATTTT.

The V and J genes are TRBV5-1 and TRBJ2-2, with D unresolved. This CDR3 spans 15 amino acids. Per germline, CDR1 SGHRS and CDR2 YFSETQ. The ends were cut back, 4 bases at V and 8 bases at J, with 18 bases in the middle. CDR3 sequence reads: CASSLGTQNSGELFF. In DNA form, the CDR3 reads TGCGCCAGCAGCCTTGGCACCCAGAATTCAGGGGAGCTGTTTTTT. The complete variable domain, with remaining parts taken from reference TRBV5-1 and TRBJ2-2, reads KAGVTQTPRYLIKTRGQQVTLSCSPISGHRSVSWYQQTPGQGLQFLFEYFSETQRNKGNFPGRFSGRQFSNSRSEMNVSTLELGDSALYLCASSLGTQNSGELFFGEGSRLTVL.

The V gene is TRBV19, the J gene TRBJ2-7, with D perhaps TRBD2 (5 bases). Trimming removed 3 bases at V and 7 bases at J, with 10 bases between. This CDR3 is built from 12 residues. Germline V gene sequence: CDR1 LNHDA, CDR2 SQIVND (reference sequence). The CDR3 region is CASSMRSGEQYF. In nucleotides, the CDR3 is TGTGCCAGTAGTATGAGGTCGGGGGAGCAGTACTTC.

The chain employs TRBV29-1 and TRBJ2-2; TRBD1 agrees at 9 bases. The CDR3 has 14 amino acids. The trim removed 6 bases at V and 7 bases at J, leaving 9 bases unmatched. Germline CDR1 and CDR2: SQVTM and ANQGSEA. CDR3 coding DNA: TGCAGCGTGGCACAGGGGGCTTCTGACGGGGAGCTGTTTTTT. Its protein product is CSVAQGASDGELFF.

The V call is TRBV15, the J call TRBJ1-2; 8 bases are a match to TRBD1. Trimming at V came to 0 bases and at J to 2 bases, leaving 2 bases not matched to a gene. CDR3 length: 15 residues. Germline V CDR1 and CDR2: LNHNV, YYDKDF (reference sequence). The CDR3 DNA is TGTGCCACCAGCAGAGATACAGGGGGAAACTATGGCTACACCTTC. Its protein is CATSRDTGGNYGYTF.

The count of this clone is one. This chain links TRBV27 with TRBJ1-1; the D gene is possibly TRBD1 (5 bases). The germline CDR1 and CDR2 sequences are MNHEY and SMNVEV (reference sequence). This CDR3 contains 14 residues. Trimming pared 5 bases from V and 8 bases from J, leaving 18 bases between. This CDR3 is CASSRDPKAGEAFF. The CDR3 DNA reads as TGTGCCAGCAGTCGGGACCCAAAAGCGGGCGAAGCTTTCTTT.

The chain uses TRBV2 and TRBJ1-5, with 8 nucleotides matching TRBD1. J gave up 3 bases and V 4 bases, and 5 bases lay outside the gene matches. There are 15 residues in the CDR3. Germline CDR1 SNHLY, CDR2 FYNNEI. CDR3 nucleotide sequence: TGTGCCAGCAGTGTGGACAGGGCGCACAATCAGCCCCAGCATTTT. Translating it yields CASSVDRAHNQPQHF.

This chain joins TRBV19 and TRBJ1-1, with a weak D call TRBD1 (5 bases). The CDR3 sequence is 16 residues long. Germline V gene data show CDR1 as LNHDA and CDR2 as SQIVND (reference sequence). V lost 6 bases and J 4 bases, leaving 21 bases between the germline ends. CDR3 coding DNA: TGTGCCAGTAGGTTGACCCAAGGGGTCGGGGGCACTGAAGCTTTCTTT. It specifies CASRLTQGVGGTEAFF.

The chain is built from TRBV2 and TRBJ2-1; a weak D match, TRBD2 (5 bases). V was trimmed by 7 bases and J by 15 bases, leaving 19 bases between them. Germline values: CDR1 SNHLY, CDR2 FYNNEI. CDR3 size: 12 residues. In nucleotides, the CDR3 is TGTGCCAGCAACGGAGAGGGTACTAGTCTGTTCTTC. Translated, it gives CASNGEGTSLFF.

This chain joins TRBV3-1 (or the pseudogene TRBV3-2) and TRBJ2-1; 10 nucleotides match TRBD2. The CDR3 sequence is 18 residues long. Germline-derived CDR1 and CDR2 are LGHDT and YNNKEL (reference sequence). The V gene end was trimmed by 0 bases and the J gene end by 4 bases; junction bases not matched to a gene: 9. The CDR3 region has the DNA TGTGCCAGCAGCCAAGATTCCGGCCTAGCGGGAGAATACAATGAGCAGTTCTTC. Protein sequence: CASSQDSGLAGEYNEQFF.

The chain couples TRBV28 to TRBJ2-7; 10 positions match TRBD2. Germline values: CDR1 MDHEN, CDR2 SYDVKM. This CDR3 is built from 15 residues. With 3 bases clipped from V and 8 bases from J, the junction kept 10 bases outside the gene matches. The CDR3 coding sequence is TGTGCCAGCAGTTTTCAGTTCGGGGGACTAGCGAAGCAGTACTTC. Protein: CASSFQFGGLAKQYF.

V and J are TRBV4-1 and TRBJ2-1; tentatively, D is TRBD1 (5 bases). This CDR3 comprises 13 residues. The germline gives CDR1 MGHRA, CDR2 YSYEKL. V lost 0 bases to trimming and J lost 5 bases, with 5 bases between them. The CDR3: CASSQEDNNEQFF. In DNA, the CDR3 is TGCGCCAGCAGCCAAGAGGACAACAATGAGCAGTTCTTC.

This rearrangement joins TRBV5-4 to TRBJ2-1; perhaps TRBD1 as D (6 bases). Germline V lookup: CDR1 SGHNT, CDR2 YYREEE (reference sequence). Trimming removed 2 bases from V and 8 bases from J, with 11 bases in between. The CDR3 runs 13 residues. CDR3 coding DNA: TGTGCCAGCAGCTTTCAGGGGCGGGATGAGCAGTTCTTC. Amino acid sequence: CASSFQGRDEQFF. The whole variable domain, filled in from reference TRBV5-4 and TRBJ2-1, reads ETGVTQSPTHLIKTRGQQVTLRCSSQSGHNTVSWYQQALGQGPQFIFQYYREEENGRGNFPPRFSGLQFPNYSSELNVNALELDDSALYLCASSFQGRDEQFFGPGTRLTVL.

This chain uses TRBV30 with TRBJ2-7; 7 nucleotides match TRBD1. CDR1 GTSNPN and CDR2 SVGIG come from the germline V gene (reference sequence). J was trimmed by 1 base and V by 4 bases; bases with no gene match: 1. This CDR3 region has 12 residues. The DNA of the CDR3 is TGTGCCTGGAAGGGGGCTTCCTACGAGCAGTACTTC. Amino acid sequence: CAWKGASYEQYF.

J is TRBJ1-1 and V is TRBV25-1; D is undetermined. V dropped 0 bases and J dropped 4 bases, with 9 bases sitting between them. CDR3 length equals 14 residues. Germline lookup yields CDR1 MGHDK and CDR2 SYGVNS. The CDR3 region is CASSEYQEGTEAFF. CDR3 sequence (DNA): TGTGCCAGCAGTGAATATCAGGAGGGCACTGAAGCTTTCTTT.

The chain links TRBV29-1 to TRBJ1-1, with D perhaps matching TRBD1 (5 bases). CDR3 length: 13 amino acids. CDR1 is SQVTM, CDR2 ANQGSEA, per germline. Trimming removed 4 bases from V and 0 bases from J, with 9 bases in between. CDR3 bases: TGCAGCGTTGGGGAACAGGTGAACACTGAAGCTTTCTTT. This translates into CSVGEQVNTEAFF.

The CDR3 here is CASSQPSYNEQFF. DNA of the CDR3: TGTGCCAGCAGCCAGCCTAGCTACAATGAGCAGTTCTTC. This chain connects TRBV4-2 to TRBJ2-1; D is uncertain. This CDR3 has 13 amino acids. Germline V lookup: CDR1 LGHNA, CDR2 YNFKEQ. Trimming cost V 3 bases and J 3 bases, with 6 bases left between them.

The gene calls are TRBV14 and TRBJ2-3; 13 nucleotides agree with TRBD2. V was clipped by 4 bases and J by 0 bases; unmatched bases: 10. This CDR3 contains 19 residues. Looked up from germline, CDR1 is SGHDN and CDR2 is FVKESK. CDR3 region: CASSPLPGTSGTSTDTQYF. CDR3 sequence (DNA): TGTGCCAGCAGCCCACTACCGGGGACTAGCGGGACTAGCACAGATACGCAGTATTTT.